This paragraph covers one TCR beta chain sequence. Its specificity is unknown. Because it lacks the conserved phenylalanine or tryptophan at the end, this CDR3 is likely a read error. The DNA is omitted, as the CDR3 cannot be located on it reliably, and the CDR3 follows TCRdb's listing. Starting material for RNA and DNA co-extraction consisted of about 20-30 mg of unsorted bulk tissue. These data originate in a study of tumor-infiltrating lymphocytes in primary liver carcinoma. Findings and limits, study-wide: With p = 0.039, the top-250-clone fraction in tumors significantly exceeded that in blood.

From 450 to 600 ng total RNA, TCR beta cDNA was generated with a primer in the constant region. Slightly modified ARM-PCR, run as three nested multiplex PCR rounds, produced the TCR beta libraries. The study ran its first two PCR rounds for roughly 11 cycles each, using TRBV1-TRBV30 forward primers and a C-beta reverse primer. Each CDR3 protein is one row after TCRdb ran MiXCR on the multiplex PCR reads. The sample consists of over 25,000 distinct CDR3 sequences, 75% to 80% of them appearing once. Germline values: CDR1 ENHRY, CDR2 SYGVKD. From its first to its last residue, the CDR3 has 15 amino acids.

The receptor's source is a man aged 35 to 55 with primary liver carcinoma and hepatitis B virus infection. V is TRBV10-3 and J is TRBJ1-1. Sequenced input: liver tumor tissue from sampling region 3. Subset specified: tumor region T3, left-lateral pole. CDR3 sequence: CAISESAGETTEALI.